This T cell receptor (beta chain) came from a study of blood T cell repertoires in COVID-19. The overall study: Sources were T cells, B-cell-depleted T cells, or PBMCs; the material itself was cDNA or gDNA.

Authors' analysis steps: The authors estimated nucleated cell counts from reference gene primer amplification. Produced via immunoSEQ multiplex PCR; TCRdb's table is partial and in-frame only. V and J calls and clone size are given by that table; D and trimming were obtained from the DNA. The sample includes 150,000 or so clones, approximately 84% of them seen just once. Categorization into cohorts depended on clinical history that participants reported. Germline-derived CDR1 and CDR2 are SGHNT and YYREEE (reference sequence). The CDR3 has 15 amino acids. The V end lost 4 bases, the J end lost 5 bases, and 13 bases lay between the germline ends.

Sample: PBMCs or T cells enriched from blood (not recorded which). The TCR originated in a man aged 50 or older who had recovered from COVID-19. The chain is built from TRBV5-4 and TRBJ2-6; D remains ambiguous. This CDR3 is CASSHRVVRANVLTF. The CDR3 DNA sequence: TGTGCCAGCAGCCACCGCGTTGTGCGGGCCAACGTCCTGACTTTC.